This T cell receptor beta chain was documented in a study of blood T cells in healthy people across ages. For the study at large: Researchers report that template switching captured about one barcoded beta molecule per two T cells.

V was pared by 2 bases and J by 6 bases, with 8 bases of the junction left unmatched. The germline CDR1 and CDR2 sequences are SGHTA and FQGNSA. The length of the CDR3 is 15 residues. A second PCR, run for roughly 7 to 11 cycles, used a sample-barcoded 5' primer plus a J-beta primer mix. TCRdb itself ran the 5' RACE reads through MiXCR, one entry per CDR3 protein. The data contain about 800,000 distinct CDR3 sequences, approximately 25% of them singletons. This clonotype was counted a few times. The same specimen was also included in a second study, on T cells of mothers and their children. That source adds: The M1S primer of the second PCR added sample barcodes and 2-4 random nucleotides. Mothers yielded over 9.5 million CDR3 reads, children several million each.

The chain uses TRBV7-2 and TRBJ2-7; 9 nucleotides align to TRBD2. The material sequenced was blood. This TCR came from a boy under 18 in good health. The CDR3: CASSLLAGGPSEQYF. In DNA, the CDR3 is TGTGCCAGCAGCTTACTGGCGGGGGGGCCCTCCGAGCAGTACTTC.